Below are 26 T cell receptor beta chains sequenced from a single sample in a study of blood T cell repertoires in COVID-19. Some clones are missing from TCRdb's copy, which holds only in-frame ones; the method was immunoSEQ multiplex PCR. The sample has 160,000 or so clones, 87% seen once. Material: peripheral blood. Every receptor here comes from a woman aged 55 to 70 who had recovered from COVID-19.

V and J are TRBV15 and TRBJ2-7; D unresolved. From germline, CDR1 is LNHNV and CDR2 YYDKDF (reference sequence). This CDR3 is built from 14 residues. V lost 0 bases and J lost 6, with 12 bases in between. CDR3 loop: CATSRDKPTIEQYF. The CDR3 nucleotides read TGTGCCACCAGCAGAGATAAGCCCACTATCGAGCAGTACTTC. The full variable domain, in which reference TRBV15 and TRBJ2-7 provide the parts outside the CDR3, is DAMVIQNPRYQVTQFGKPVTLSCSQTLNHNVMYWYQQKSSQAPKLLFHYYDKDFNNEADTPDNFQSRRPNTSFCFLDIRSPGLGDTAMYLCATSRDKPTIEQYFGPGTRLTVT.

This rearrangement joins TRBV7-3 to TRBJ2-1; 11 nucleotides agree with TRBD2. The ends lost 5 bases at V and 7 bases at J; junction bases unmatched: 10. There are 16 residues in the CDR3. Germline V gene data show CDR1 as SGHTA and CDR2 as FQGTGA. CDR3 amino acids: CASSLRTSGGGNEQFF. CDR3 nucleotides: TGTGCCAGCAGCCTTCGAACTAGCGGGGGAGGGAATGAGCAGTTCTTC.

The genes are TRBV7-2 and TRBJ2-1, with 11 positions matching TRBD2. V lost 5 bases and J lost 11; bases outside the gene matches: 14. The length of the CDR3 is 16 residues. From germline, CDR1 is SGHTA and CDR2 FQGNSA. This chain's CDR3 is CASSLTSGGAQDQQFF. The CDR3 DNA sequence: TGTGCCAGCAGCCTAACTAGCGGGGGCGCGCAGGATCAGCAGTTCTTC. Together with reference TRBV7-2 and TRBJ2-1, the CDR3 gives the full variable domain: GAGVSQSPSNKVTEKGKDVELRCDPISGHTALYWYRQSLGQGLEFLIYFQGNSAPDKSGLPSDRFSAERTGGSVSTLTIQRTQQEDSAVYLCASSLTSGGAQDQQFFGPGTRLTVL.

The chain joins TRBV5-1 to TRBJ2-7; 7 bases fit TRBD1. V gave up 2 bases and J gave up 1 base; unmatched junction bases: 3. This CDR3 region has 14 residues. Germline V gene data show CDR1 as SGHRS and CDR2 as YFSETQ. This chain's CDR3 is CASSFRQGSYEQYF. CDR3 DNA: TGCGCCAGCAGCTTTAGACAGGGTTCCTACGAGCAGTACTTC.

This clone occurred a few times. The V call is TRBV2, the J call TRBJ2-3, with 12 nucleotides matching TRBD2. The CDR3 covers 16 residues. The V gene's germline CDR1 is SNHLY and CDR2 FYNNEI. The V and J ends lost 5 bases and 4 bases, in that order; junction bases with no gene match: 7. CDR3 sequence (DNA): TGTGCCAGCAGTTCCGGACTAGCGGGGTCAGCAGATACGCAGTATTTT. Translating gives CASSSGLAGSADTQYF.

This clone has only a few counts. J is TRBJ2-2 and V is TRBV5-5; D might be TRBD1 (6 bases). The CDR3 runs to 17 residues. Trimming took 1 base from V and 1 from J, leaving 14 bases between them. Germline CDR1 and CDR2: SGHKS and YYEKEE (reference sequence). The CDR3 nucleotides are TGTGCCAGCAGCTTGACAGGGATTAGGGGGAACACCGGGGAGCTGTTTTTT. Translating it yields CASSLTGIRGNTGELFF. Drawing the rest from reference TRBV5-5 and TRBJ2-2, the complete variable domain is DAGVTQSPTHLIKTRGQQVTLRCSPISGHKSVSWYQQVLGQGPQFIFQYYEKEERGRGNFPDRFSARQFPNYSSELNVNALLLGDSALYLCASSLTGIRGNTGELFFGEGSRLTVL.

Concerning this clone: The same CDR3 can be traced to other DNA sequences in this sample. The chain carries TRBV28 and TRBJ2-5; tentative D call: TRBD1 (5 bases). The CDR3 loop spans 12 amino acids. V was trimmed by 4 bases and J by 5 bases, leaving 8 bases between them. The germline gives CDR1 MDHEN, CDR2 SYDVKM. CDR3 nucleotide sequence: TGTGCCAGCAGTTGGGGCCCTGAGACCCAGTACTTC. Translating gives CASSWGPETQYF.

The CDR3 region has the DNA TGTGCCAGCAGATCCGGGACAGGGAGCTCCTACGAGCAGTACTTC. This translates into CASRSGTGSSYEQYF. V usage is TRBV7-9 and J usage is TRBJ2-7, with TRBD1 matching 9 bases. V shed 6 bases, J shed 0 bases, and the junction held 6 bases outside the gene matches. Germline assignment: CDR1 SEHNR and CDR2 FQNEAQ (reference sequence). This CDR3 comprises 15 residues. Complete variable domain (other parts from reference TRBV7-9 and TRBJ2-7): DTGVSQNPRHKITKRGQNVTFRCDPISEHNRLYWYRQTLGQGPEFLTYFQNEAQLEKSRLLSDRFSAERPKGSFSTLEIQRTEQGDSAMYLCASRSGTGSSYEQYFGPGTRLTVT.

The chain recombines TRBV7-2 with TRBJ2-5; TRBD2 might be the D (6 bases). The V end was cut by 5 bases, the J end by 4 bases, with 14 bases between. Germline assignment: CDR1 SGHTA and CDR2 FQGNSA. The CDR3 runs to 14 residues. The CDR3 sequence is CASSRLGGAETQYF. CDR3 DNA sequence: TGTGCCAGCAGCCGCCTCGGGGGTGCAGAGACCCAGTACTTC.

The rearrangement uses TRBV2 and TRBJ2-2; 7 nucleotides line up with TRBD1. Germline CDR1 reads SNHLY; CDR2 reads FYNNEI. After removal of 6 bases from V and 5 bases from J, the junction contained 6 bases not matched to a gene. This CDR3 region has 14 residues. The CDR3 here is CASRMTGLTGELFF. The CDR3 nucleotides read TGTGCCAGCAGGATGACAGGGCTAACCGGGGAGCTGTTTTTT.

The gene calls are TRBV3-1 (or the pseudogene TRBV3-2) and TRBJ2-5; no clear D gene. Between the trimmed V and J ends, which lost 4 bases and 1 base, there was a span of 7 bases. Germline loops: CDR1 LGHDT, CDR2 YNNKEL (reference sequence). The CDR3 is made up of 13 amino acids. The CDR3 loop is CASSPRAQETQYF. As DNA, the CDR3 is TGTGCCAGCAGCCCTCGAGCCCAAGAGACCCAGTACTTC.

The rearrangement uses TRBV5-1 and TRBJ2-7, with 10 nucleotides matching TRBD1. In germline, CDR1 is SGHRS, CDR2 YFSETQ. The CDR3 sequence is 14 residues long. J was trimmed by 5 bases and V by 4 bases; bases with no gene match: 6. The DNA for the CDR3 is TGCGCCAGCAGCGGATCCGGGACAGGGGACGAGCAGTACTTC. Translating gives CASSGSGTGDEQYF.

This rearrangement joins TRBV9 to TRBJ2-3; 13 bases match TRBD2. CDR1 SGDLS and CDR2 YYNGEE come from the germline V gene. The length of the CDR3 is 17 residues. V was pared by 3 bases and J by 5 bases, with 9 bases of the junction left unmatched. This CDR3 reads CASSDLTSGGAGDTQYF. CDR3 nucleotide sequence: TGTGCCAGCAGCGATCTAACTAGCGGGGGGGCGGGAGATACGCAGTATTTT.

This clone appeared a single time. This chain connects TRBV18 to TRBJ1-3, with D unresolved. Per the germline V gene, CDR1 is KGHSH and CDR2 is LQKENI. The CDR3 is 16 amino acids. V gave up 4 bases and J gave up 2 bases, with 15 bases separating them. The CDR3 sequence: CASSRTEEAAGNTIYF. The CDR3 nucleotides read TGTGCCAGCTCACGCACCGAGGAGGCTGCTGGAAACACCATATATTTT.

The chain employs TRBV5-5 and TRBJ1-2; D call uncertain. The CDR3 length is 14 residues. CDR1 is SGHKS, CDR2 YYEKEE, per germline (reference sequence). Deletions cut 6 bases from V and 3 bases from J, with 15 bases between. CDR3 sequence: CASILNTEHYGYTF. CDR3 nucleotide sequence: TGTGCCAGCATTCTAAATACAGAACACTATGGCTACACCTTC. The full variable domain, rest sourced from reference TRBV5-5 and TRBJ1-2, is DAGVTQSPTHLIKTRGQQVTLRCSPISGHKSVSWYQQVLGQGPQFIFQYYEKEERGRGNFPDRFSARQFPNYSSELNVNALLLGDSALYLCASILNTEHYGYTFGSGTRLTVV.

The chain uses TRBV19 and TRBJ1-5, with a possible D match to TRBD1 (6 bases). The CDR3 is 18 amino acids. V lost 6 bases and J lost 6, with 27 bases in between. Germline loops: CDR1 LNHDA, CDR2 SQIVND (reference sequence). CDR3 nucleotide sequence: TGTGCCAGTAGCCACCTCCCTACACAGGGAATTCAGGGTCAGCCCCAGCATTTT. Its translation is CASSHLPTQGIQGQPQHF.

This clone was counted between two and nine times. The rearrangement uses TRBV25-1 and TRBJ2-1; no firm D call. The germline CDR1 and CDR2 sequences are MGHDK and SYGVNS. V lost 3 bases and J lost 6, with 9 bases in between. The CDR3 sequence is 13 residues long. CDR3 nucleotide sequence: TGTGCCAGCAGTGAGTACATTTCCAATGAGCAGTTCTTC. This sequence encodes CASSEYISNEQFF.

The chain joins TRBV7-8 to TRBJ2-5, with D unclear. CDR3 length: 13 amino acids. Germline V gives CDR1 SGHVS, CDR2 FQNEAQ. Trimming shortened V by 1 base and J by 5 bases, and 8 bases separated the two germline ends. The CDR3 coding sequence is TGTGCCAGCAGCTTAGGAGGATTGGAGACCCAGTACTTC. Its translation: CASSLGGLETQYF.

This chain connects TRBV28 to TRBJ1-5, with a weak D call TRBD1 (5 bases). The germline CDR1 and CDR2 sequences are MDHEN and SYDVKM. V lost 5 bases and J 5 bases, leaving 22 bases between the germline ends. This CDR3 is built from 17 residues. In nucleotides, the CDR3 is TGTGCCAGCAGTATATTTCAGGTGGGGCGCGCATATCAGCCCCAGCATTTT. It encodes CASSIFQVGRAYQPQHF.

V usage is TRBV9 and J usage is TRBJ1-2; maybe TRBD1 (6 bases). Trimming shortened V by 4 bases and J by 1 base, and 17 bases separated the two germline ends. Per the germline V gene, CDR1 is SGDLS and CDR2 is YYNGEE. The CDR3 totals 16 residues. CDR3 sequence: CASSPGGLKVNYGYTF. In DNA, the CDR3 is TGTGCCAGCAGCCCGGGGGGGCTGAAAGTTAACTATGGCTACACCTTC.

This clone was seen once. The rearrangement uses TRBV6-6 and TRBJ2-5, with unresolved D. Between the trimmed V and J ends, which lost 6 bases and 4 bases, there was a span of 15 bases. The V gene's germline CDR1 is MNHNY and CDR2 SVGAGI (reference sequence). CDR3 length: 14 amino acids. CDR3 amino acids: CASSRQARGETQYF. For the CDR3, the DNA is TGTGCCAGCAGCCGCCAGGCCCGTGGAGAGACCCAGTACTTC.

V usage is TRBV5-1 and J usage is TRBJ1-3; D is uncertain. In germline, CDR1 is SGHRS, CDR2 YFSETQ. The V gene lost 4 bases and the J gene lost 4 bases, with 12 bases spanning the gap. This CDR3 spans 14 amino acids. The CDR3 region is CASSPTLSGNTIYF. The CDR3 nucleotides are TGCGCCAGCAGCCCGACTCTGTCCGGAAACACCATATATTTT.

The rearrangement links TRBV5-1 to TRBJ2-1, with D possibly TRBD2 on 7 matching bases. The germline gives CDR1 SGHRS, CDR2 YFSETQ. This CDR3 comprises 15 residues. Between the trimmed V and J ends, which lost 1 base and 6 bases, there was a span of 14 bases. The CDR3, as DNA: TGCGCCAGCAGCTTGCGGGGGGCCACACGCAATGAGCAGTTCTTC. It specifies CASSLRGATRNEQFF. Using reference TRBV5-1 and TRBJ2-1 for the parts outside the CDR3, the full variable domain is KAGVTQTPRYLIKTRGQQVTLSCSPISGHRSVSWYQQTPGQGLQFLFEYFSETQRNKGNFPGRFSGRQFSNSRSEMNVSTLELGDSALYLCASSLRGATRNEQFFGPGTRLTVL.

The rearrangement uses TRBV19 and TRBJ1-5; maybe TRBD1 (6 bases). Looked up from germline, CDR1 is LNHDA and CDR2 is SQIVND (reference sequence). V lost 4 bases and J 2 bases, leaving 9 bases between the germline ends. This CDR3 has 14 amino acids. CDR3 DNA sequence: TGTGCCAGTAGTAAGGACAGTGGCAATCAGCCCCAGCATTTT. This encodes CASSKDSGNQPQHF.

The chain links TRBV7-2 to TRBJ2-7, with D perhaps matching TRBD1 (6 bases). The germline CDR1 and CDR2 sequences are SGHTA and FQGNSA. CDR3 length: 14 residues. V was shortened by 2 bases and J by 6 bases, with 14 bases between the two germline ends. The DNA of the CDR3 is TGTGCCAGCAGCTTAAGACAGGCGTCCGCCGAGCAGTACTTC. It encodes CASSLRQASAEQYF.

This chain connects TRBV6-1 to TRBJ2-7, with D maybe TRBD2 (6 bases). V dropped 4 bases and J dropped 2 bases, with 18 bases sitting between them. Looked up from germline, CDR1 is MNHNS and CDR2 is SASEGT. This CDR3 region has 16 residues. The CDR3 loop reads CASSGGDTGSPYEQYF. Written as DNA, the CDR3 is TGTGCCAGCAGTGGGGGGGATACAGGCAGTCCCTACGAGCAGTACTTC.